This T cell receptor beta chain was sequenced in a study of Ad26.COV2.S vaccination and SARS-CoV-2 variants. About this clone: The antigen remains undetermined.

Study results and limitations: Measurement of non-spike TCR breadth gave similar results in vaccine and placebo recipients.

There are 14 residues in the CDR3. With 2 bases removed from V and 1 base from J, the gap between germline ends came to 8 bases. Germline V gene sequence: CDR1 MGHRA, CDR2 YSYEKL. Indicated treatment: some 19 received Ad26.COV2.S at low or high dose, single or two shots; about five received placebo; per-sample allocation not given. Material that was analyzed had been drawn on day 63 after the first vaccine or placebo injection. A Boston donor was an adult aged 18-55 years. Sequencing was performed with immunoSEQ multiplex PCR; in TCRdb, only in-frame clones are kept and a portion is missing. The table has some 350,000 clones, 75% to 90% seen once.

The sequences come from peripheral blood, collected in a trial of Ad26.COV2.S vaccine versus placebo. The rearrangement joins TRBV4-1 to TRBJ1-1; D call uncertain. The sequence came from a person between 18 and 60 years old who received the Ad26.COV2.S COVID-19 vaccine or a placebo. The CDR3 spells CASSQPLKNTEAFF. For the CDR3, the DNA is TGCGCCAGCAGCCAACCTTTGAAGAACACTGAAGCTTTCTTT.